This paragraph covers one T cell receptor beta chain sequence. Its cognate antigen is unknown. This CDR3 is 13 amino acids long. Germline loops: CDR1 ENHRY, CDR2 SYGVKD. With 0 bases removed from V and 5 bases from J, the gap between germline ends came to 7 bases. This entry is derived from a study of T cells in localized non-small cell lung cancer. Study-wide findings and caveats: The study linked higher blood T cell density to longer overall survival. Uninvolved adjacent lung had higher T cell clonality than tumor and all other tissues.

Data came from immunoSEQ multiplex PCR; TCRdb stores just in-frame clones and leaves some out. There are roughly 900 clones in the sample; approximately 24% occur only once, and about a third lies in the top ten. The material sequenced was lung tumor tissue, taken before any cancer treatment. This chain links TRBV10-3 with TRBJ2-5; unclear D gene. The sequence came from a female donor aged 60 or older with stage I lung adenocarcinoma. The CDR3: CAISESTRETQYF. For the CDR3, the DNA is TGTGCCATCAGTGAGTCGACCCGGGAGACCCAGTACTTC.